This TCR beta chain was captured in a study of shared clonotypes between healthy human individuals. Ten immunoSEQ deep assay plates served to sequence unsorted PBMC DNA. Sequenced by immunoSEQ multiplex PCR; TCRdb stores in-frame clones only, minus some. The sample holds 450,000 to 650,000 clones; around 81% are singletons and the top ten take 12%. CDR3 length: 16 amino acids. Germline V gene lookup returns CDR1 SGHRS and CDR2 YFSETQ. V was shortened by 1 base and J by 6 bases, with 19 bases between the two germline ends. Study-wide results and caveats: The genetic and exposure-history diversity represented was limited by few donors.

Concerning this clone itself: Its specificity is not known.

The chain has TRBV5-1 and TRBJ2-5; maybe TRBD1 (6 bases). Source material: PBMCs. The TCR sequence derives from a middle-aged woman in good health. Some clones in this sample may be carry-over from other donors' samples. The CDR3 region has the DNA TGCGCCAGCAGCTTGCGGACAGATCAGCTTGTGAAGACCCAGTACTTC. Translated, it gives CASSLRTDQLVKTQYF.